The 4 T cell receptor beta chains reported below all come from one sample, sequenced in a study of T-cell memory formation after mild COVID-19. MiXCR, run by TCRdb on the 5' RACE reads, gives a single entry per CDR3 protein. The table records 95,000 to 120,000 distinct CDR3 sequences, about 18% of them present only once. Sequencing input: PBMCs or a T cell subset sorted from them (not recorded which). Receptors were obtained from a man in his late teens or twenties who had mild COVID-19 (a few samples of this study predate the infection). Cell type and time point are not known.

The rearrangement joins TRBV12-3 or TRBV12-4 to TRBJ2-5; 14 bases match TRBD2. Trimming at V came to 6 bases and at J to 4 bases, leaving 7 bases not matched to a gene. The CDR3 loop spans 16 amino acids. CDR3 in amino acids: CASRPGLAGGLETQYF. The CDR3 nucleotides are TGTGCCAGCAGGCCTGGACTAGCGGGGGGTCTAGAGACCCAGTACTTC.

By sample fraction, this clonotype is medium-sized. The chain recombines TRBV12-3 or TRBV12-4 with TRBJ2-7, with 7 bases lining up with TRBD1. The CDR3 is 13 amino acids. V gave up 1 base and J gave up 4 bases; unmatched junction bases: 1. CDR3 in amino acids: CASSLGQGYEQYF. The CDR3, as DNA: TGTGCCAGCAGTTTAGGACAGGGTTACGAGCAGTACTTC.

This clonotype was picked up a small number of times. The V call is TRBV29-1, the J call TRBJ2-5; no clear D gene. CDR3 length: 11 residues. Germline lookup yields CDR1 SQVTM and CDR2 ANQGSEA. V was clipped by 7 bases and J by 5 bases, with 11 bases between them. The CDR3 protein is CSANHQETQYF. The CDR3 bases are TGCAGCGCAAACCATCAGGAGACCCAGTACTTC.

The chain combines TRBV5-1 with TRBJ2-2; 7 bases agree with TRBD2. V trimming: 7 bases; J trimming: 0 bases; junction bases outside the gene matches: 6. Per germline, CDR1 SGHRS and CDR2 YFSETQ. CDR3 length: 15 amino acids. The CDR3 nucleotides read TGCGCCAGCTTTCAGCGGGGAGCGAACACCGGGGAGCTGTTTTTT. This translates into CASFQRGANTGELFF. Supplemented by reference TRBV5-1 and TRBJ2-2, the full variable domain reads KAGVTQTPRYLIKTRGQQVTLSCSPISGHRSVSWYQQTPGQGLQFLFEYFSETQRNKGNFPGRFSGRQFSNSRSEMNVSTLELGDSALYLCASFQRGANTGELFFGEGSRLTVL.